Many counts were recorded for the clone carrying this T cell receptor beta chain. Its specificity is unknown. Read coverage stops 3 residues before the CDR3 terminus; the germline J gene supplies the remainder. This specimen comes from a study of T cell clonality in common variable immunodeficiency. Sequencing input was equivalent genomic DNA from CVID and controls. Clones were read by immunoSEQ multiplex PCR, and TCRdb kept only the in-frame ones, dropping some. The sample is made up of approximately 44,000 clones, none counted only once. V lost 1 base and J lost 4, with 17 bases in between. This CDR3 has 16 residues. CDR1 is LGHNT, CDR2 FRNRAP, per germline. The study's findings and limits: CVID subjects had higher TCRbeta clonality than healthy controls, most marked in about a third. The cause of increased CVID clonality remains unclear without subpopulation sequencing.

Input material: peripheral blood mononuclear cells. The clonotype originates from a person aged 18 to 70 in good health. This chain uses TRBV12-5 with TRBJ2-7; possible D gene TRBD1, 5 bases. The CDR3 sequence is CASGLGTGIAGYEQYF. The covered CDR3 bases are TGTGCTAGTGGTTTGGGAACAGGAATAGCCGGATACGAG.